This TCR beta chain was documented in a study of CD8+CD57+ T cells in acquired aplastic anemia. Study conclusions and caveats: Patients and controls had in common fewer than 30 CD8+ CDR3 sequences.

TCR beta VDJ and CDR3 profiling used genomic DNA as template. TCRdb re-called the reads with MiXCR, one entry per CDR3 protein. The repertoire holds 100,000 to 120,000 distinct CDR3 sequences, with roughly 50% as singletons. Concerning this clonotype itself: What it binds is not known.

The length of the CDR3 is 15 residues. Germline V CDR1 and CDR2: SGHKS, YYEKEE (reference sequence). The trim removed 10 bases at V and 12 bases at J, leaving 19 bases unmatched. Input material: sorted CD4+, CD8+, or CD8+CD57+ T cells (not recorded which) from PBMCs. This chain uses TRBV5-5 with TRBJ2-7; 13 bases line up with TRBD2. The clonotype comes from a human donor in good health, serving as a control. The CDR3 sequence is CACSRAGTSGTRGYF. The CDR3 bases are TGTGCCTGCTCCAGGGCCGGGACTAGCGGGACCCGCGGGTACTTC. Supplemented by reference TRBV5-5 and TRBJ2-7, the full variable domain reads DAGVTQSPTHLIKTRGQQVTLRCSPISGHKSVSWYQQVLGQGPQFIFQYYEKEERGRGNFPDRFSARQFPNYSSELNVNALLLGDSALYLCACSRAGTSGTRGYFGPGTRLTVT.